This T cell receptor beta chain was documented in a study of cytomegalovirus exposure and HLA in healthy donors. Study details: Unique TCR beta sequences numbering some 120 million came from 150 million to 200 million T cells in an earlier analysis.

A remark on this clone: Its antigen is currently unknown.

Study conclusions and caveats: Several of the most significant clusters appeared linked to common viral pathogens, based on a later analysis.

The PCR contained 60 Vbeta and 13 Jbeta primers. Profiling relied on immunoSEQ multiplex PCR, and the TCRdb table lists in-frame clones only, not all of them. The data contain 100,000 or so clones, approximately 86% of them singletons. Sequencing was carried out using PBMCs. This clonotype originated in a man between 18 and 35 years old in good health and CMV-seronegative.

CDR3 bases: TGCGCCAGCAGCCAAGGCCTGTTAGCGGGAGGGCTGAGCTCCTACGAGCAGTACTTC. Its protein product is CASSQGLLAGGLSSYEQYF. The rearrangement uses TRBV4-3 and TRBJ2-7, with 11 bases that match TRBD2. This CDR3 has 19 amino acids. Trimming cost V 1 base and J 0 bases; bases outside gene matches: 11. The germline V gene encodes CDR1 LGHNA and CDR2 YSLEER.